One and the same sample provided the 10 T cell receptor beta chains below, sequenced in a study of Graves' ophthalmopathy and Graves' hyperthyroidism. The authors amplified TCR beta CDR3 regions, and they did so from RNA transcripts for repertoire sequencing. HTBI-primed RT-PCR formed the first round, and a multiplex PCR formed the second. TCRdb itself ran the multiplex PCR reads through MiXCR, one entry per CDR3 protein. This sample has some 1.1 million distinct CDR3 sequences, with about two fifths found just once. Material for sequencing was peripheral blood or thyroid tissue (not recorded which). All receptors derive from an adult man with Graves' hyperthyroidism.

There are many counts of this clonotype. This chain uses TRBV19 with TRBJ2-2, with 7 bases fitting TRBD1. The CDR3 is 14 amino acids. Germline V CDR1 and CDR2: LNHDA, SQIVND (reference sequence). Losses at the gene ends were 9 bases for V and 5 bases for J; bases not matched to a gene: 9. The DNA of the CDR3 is TGTGCCAGCCAGAGGACAGGAGGAACCGGGGAGCTGTTTTTT. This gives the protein CASQRTGGTGELFF.

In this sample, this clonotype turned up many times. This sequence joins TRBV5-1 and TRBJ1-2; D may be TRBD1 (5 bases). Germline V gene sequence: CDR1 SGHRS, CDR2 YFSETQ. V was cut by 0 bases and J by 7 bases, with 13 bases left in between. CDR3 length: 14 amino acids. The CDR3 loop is CASSLAGDGVGYTF. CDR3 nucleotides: TGCGCCAGCAGCTTGGCGGGGGATGGAGTTGGCTACACCTTC.

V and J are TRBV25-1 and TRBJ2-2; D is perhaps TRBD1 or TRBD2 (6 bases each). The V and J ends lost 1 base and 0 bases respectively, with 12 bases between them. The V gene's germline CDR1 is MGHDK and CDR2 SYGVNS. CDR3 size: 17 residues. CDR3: CASSESRGGANTGELFF. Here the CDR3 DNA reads TGTGCCAGCAGTGAATCCAGGGGAGGCGCGAACACCGGGGAGCTGTTTTTT.

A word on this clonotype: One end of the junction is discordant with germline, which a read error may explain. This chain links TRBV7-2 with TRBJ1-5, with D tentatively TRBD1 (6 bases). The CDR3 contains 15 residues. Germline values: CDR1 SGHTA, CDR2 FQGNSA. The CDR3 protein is CASGLRGQSNQPQHF. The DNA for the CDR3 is TGTGCCAGCGGCTTACGTGGACAGTCTAATCAGCCCCAGCATTTT. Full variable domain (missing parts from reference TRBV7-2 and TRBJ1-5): GAGVSQSPSNKVTEKGKDVELRCDPISGHTALYWYRQSLGQGLEFLIYFQGNSAPDKSGLPSDRFSAERTGGSVSTLTIQRTQQEDSAVYLCASGLRGQSNQPQHFGDGTRLSIL.

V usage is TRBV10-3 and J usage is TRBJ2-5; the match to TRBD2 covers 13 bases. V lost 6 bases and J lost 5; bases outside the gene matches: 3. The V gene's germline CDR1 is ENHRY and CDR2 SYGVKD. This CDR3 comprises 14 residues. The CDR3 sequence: CAIRLAGGLETQYF. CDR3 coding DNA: TGTGCCATCAGACTAGCGGGGGGGCTTGAGACCCAGTACTTC.

The CDR3 is CASRLSVTDYHTEAFF. The DNA for the CDR3 is TGTGCCAGCAGACTATCCGTGACAGACTACCACACTGAAGCTTTCTTT. The V and J genes are TRBV7-2 and TRBJ1-1; possibly TRBD1 for D (5 bases). CDR3 length: 16 residues. Germline lookup yields CDR1 SGHTA and CDR2 FQGNSA. V was clipped by 6 bases and J by 3 bases, with 20 bases between them. Full variable domain (missing parts from reference TRBV7-2 and TRBJ1-1): GAGVSQSPSNKVTEKGKDVELRCDPISGHTALYWYRQSLGQGLEFLIYFQGNSAPDKSGLPSDRFSAERTGGSVSTLTIQRTQQEDSAVYLCASRLSVTDYHTEAFFGQGTRLTVV.

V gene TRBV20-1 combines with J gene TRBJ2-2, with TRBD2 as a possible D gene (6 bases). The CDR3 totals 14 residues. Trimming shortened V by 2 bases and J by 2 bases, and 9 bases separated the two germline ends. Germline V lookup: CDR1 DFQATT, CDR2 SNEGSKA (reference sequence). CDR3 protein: CSARFSGNTGELFF. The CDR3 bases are TGCAGTGCTAGATTTAGCGGAAACACCGGGGAGCTGTTTTTT.

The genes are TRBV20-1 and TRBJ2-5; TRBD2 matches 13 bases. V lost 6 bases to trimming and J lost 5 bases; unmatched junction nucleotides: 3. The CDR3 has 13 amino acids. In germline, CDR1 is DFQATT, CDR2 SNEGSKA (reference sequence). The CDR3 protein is CSARTSGSETQYF. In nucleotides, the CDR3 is TGCAGTGCCAGGACTAGCGGGAGTGAGACCCAGTACTTC.

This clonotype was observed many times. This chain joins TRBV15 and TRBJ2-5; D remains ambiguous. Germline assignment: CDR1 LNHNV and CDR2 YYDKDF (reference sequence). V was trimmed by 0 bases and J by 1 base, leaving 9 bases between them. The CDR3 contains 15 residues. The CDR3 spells CATSRDRSPQETQYF. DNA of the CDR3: TGTGCCACCAGCAGAGATCGTAGCCCCCAAGAGACCCAGTACTTC.

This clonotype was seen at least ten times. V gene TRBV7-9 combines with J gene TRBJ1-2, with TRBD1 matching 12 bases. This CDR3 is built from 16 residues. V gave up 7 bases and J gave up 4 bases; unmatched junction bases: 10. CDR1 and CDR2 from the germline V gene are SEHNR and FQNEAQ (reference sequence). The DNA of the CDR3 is TGTGCCAGCACCCCCGAGGGGACAGGGGGCTCCTATGGCTACACCTTC. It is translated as CASTPEGTGGSYGYTF.